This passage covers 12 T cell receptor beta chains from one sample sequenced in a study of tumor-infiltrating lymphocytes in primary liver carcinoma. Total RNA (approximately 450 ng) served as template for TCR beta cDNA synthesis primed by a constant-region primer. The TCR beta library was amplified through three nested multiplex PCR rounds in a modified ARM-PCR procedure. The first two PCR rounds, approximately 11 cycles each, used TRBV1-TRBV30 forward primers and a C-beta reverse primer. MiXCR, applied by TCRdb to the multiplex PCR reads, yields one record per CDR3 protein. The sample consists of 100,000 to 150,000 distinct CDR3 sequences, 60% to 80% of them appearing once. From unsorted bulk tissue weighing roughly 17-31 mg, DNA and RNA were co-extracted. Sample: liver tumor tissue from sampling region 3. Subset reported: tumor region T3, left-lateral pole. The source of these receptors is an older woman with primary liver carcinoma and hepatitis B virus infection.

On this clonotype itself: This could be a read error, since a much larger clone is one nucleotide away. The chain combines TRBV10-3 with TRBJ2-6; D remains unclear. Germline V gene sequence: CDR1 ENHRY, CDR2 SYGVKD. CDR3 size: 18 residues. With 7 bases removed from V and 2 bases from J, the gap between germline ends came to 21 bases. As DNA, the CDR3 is TGTGCCATCAAAGCCGATAAACAGTTCCCTCCTGGGGCCAACGTCCTGACTTTC. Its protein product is CAIKADKQFPPGANVLTF.

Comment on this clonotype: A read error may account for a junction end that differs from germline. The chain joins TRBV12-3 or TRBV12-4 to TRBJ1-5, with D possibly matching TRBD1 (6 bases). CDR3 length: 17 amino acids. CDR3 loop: CASILKGGPGDYQPQHF. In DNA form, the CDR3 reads TGTGCCAGCATTTTAAAGGGAGGGCCAGGGGATTATCAGCCCCAGCATTTT.

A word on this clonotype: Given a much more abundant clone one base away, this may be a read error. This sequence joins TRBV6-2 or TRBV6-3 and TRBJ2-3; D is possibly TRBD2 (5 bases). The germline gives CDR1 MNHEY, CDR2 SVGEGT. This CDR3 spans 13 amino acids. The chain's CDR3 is CGSGRFIADTQYF. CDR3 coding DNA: TGTGGCAGCGGCAGATTTATAGCAGATACGCAGTATTTT.

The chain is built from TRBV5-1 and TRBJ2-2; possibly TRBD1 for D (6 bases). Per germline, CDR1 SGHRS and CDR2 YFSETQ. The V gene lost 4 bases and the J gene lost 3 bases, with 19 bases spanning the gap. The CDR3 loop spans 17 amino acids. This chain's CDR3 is CASSVTFGRGDTGELFF. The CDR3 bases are TGCGCCAGCAGCGTAACGTTCGGCAGGGGAGACACCGGGGAGCTGTTTTTT.

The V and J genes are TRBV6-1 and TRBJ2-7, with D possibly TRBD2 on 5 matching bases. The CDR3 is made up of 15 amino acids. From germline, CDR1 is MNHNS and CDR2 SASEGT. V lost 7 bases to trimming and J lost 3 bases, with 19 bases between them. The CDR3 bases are TGTGCCAGCACCTTCGGACTGGGCACCGGCTACGAGCAGTACTTC. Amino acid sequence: CASTFGLGTGYEQYF.

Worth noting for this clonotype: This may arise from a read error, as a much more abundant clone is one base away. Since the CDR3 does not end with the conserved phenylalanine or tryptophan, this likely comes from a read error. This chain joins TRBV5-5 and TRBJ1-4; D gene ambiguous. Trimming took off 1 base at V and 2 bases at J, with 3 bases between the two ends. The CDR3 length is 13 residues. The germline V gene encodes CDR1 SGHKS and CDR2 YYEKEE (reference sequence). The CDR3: CASSLTTNEKLFS. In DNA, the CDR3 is TGTGCCAGCAGCTTGACGACTAATGAAAAACTGTTTTCT.

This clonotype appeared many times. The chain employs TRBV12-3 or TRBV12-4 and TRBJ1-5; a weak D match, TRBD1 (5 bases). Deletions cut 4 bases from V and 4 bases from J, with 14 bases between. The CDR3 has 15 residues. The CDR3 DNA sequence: TGTGCCAGCAGTTCCCAGGGTAGTTTGAATCAGCCCCAGCATTTT. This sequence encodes CASSSQGSLNQPQHF.

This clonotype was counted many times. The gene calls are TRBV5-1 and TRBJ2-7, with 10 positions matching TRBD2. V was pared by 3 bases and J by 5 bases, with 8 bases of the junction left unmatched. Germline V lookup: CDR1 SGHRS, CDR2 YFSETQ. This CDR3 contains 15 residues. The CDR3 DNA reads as TGCGCCAGCAGCTCAGGGACTAGCGTCGGTCACGAGCAGTACTTC. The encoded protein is CASSSGTSVGHEQYF.

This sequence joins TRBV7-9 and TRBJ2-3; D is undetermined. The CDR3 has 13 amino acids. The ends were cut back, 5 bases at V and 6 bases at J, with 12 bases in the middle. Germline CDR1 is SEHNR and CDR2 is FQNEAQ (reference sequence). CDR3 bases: TGTGCCAGCAGCCTGATGCTACGGGATACGCAGTATTTT. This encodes CASSLMLRDTQYF.

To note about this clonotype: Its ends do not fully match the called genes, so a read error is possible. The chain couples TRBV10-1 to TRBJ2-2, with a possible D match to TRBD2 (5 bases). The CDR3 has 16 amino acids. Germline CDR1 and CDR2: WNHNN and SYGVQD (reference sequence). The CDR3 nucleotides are TGCGCCAGCATTGAGTTCGGCCCCGGGAACACTGGGGAGCTGTTTTTT. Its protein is CASIEFGPGNTGELFF.

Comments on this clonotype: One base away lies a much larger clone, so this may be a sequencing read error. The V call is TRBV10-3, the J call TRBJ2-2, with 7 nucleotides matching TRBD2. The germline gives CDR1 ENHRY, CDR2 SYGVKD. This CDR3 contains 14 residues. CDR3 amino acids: CAIKGLIDTGKLFF. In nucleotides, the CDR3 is TGTGCCATCAAGGGACTAATAGACACCGGGAAGCTGTTTTTT.

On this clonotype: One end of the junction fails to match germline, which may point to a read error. DNA for the CDR3: TGTACCAGCAGTTACCGGGGGGGCGTTCAGCCCCAGCATTTT. Its protein is CTSSYRGGVQPQHF. The chain uses TRBV6-5 and TRBJ1-5; D is possibly TRBD1 (6 bases). Germline V gives CDR1 MNHEY, CDR2 SVGAGI. This CDR3 has 14 residues.